This is a list of T cell receptor beta chains from one sample in a study of vaccination and CD4 T cells after COVID-19. TCRdb fed the PCR reads into MiXCR, producing one record per CDR3 protein. The repertoire consists of about 10,000 distinct CDR3 sequences, with about 34% occurring once and the leading ten covering roughly 14%. The antigens of these receptors remain unknown. The sequenced sample consisted of CD4+ T cells from blood, cultured in vitro. The receptors come from a human donor in good health. The CDR3 runs from the conserved cysteine through the conserved F or W.

j_call v_call cdr3_aa
TRBJ1-5 TRBV6-2/TRBV6-3 CASSYMGNQPQHF
TRBJ2-3 TRBV20-1 CSADAGWAGRGTDTQYF
TRBJ2-7 TRBV7-2 CASSLKGQWTNEQYF
TRBJ1-1 TRBV6-2/TRBV6-3 CASSYQGQTDRAEAFF
TRBJ1-5 TRBV20-1 CSAKRGLGQPQHF
TRBJ2-5 TRBV20-1 CSARDQTSGAEWTQYF
TRBJ2-7 TRBV6-1 CASRVTGAGGAYEQYF
TRBJ1-2 TRBV19 CASTPRLNYGYTF
TRBJ2-7 TRBV6-2/TRBV6-3 CASSRDGTSGSWHF
TRBJ2-7 TRBV27 CASSLGPTPYEQYF
TRBJ2-1 TRBV20-1 CSARTGLGDEQFF
TRBJ2-7 TRBV28 CASSLRETYEQYF
TRBJ2-7 TRBV28 CASSFRTLGEQYF
TRBJ1-2 TRBV5-4 CASSLGRIPQLDGYTF
TRBJ1-1 TRBV20-1 CSASSASNTEAFF
TRBJ1-2 TRBV4-2 CASSPSGRLANYGYTF
TRBJ2-7 TRBV7-2 CASSPGAYEQYF
TRBJ2-7 TRBV7-2 CASSPHGQAAYEQYF
TRBJ1-1 TRBV5-1 CASSLTGKENTEAFF
TRBJ2-7 TRBV28 CASSMVLAYEQYF
TRBJ1-2 TRBV30 CAWIKTASNYGYTF
TRBJ2-7 TRBV20-1 CSAKASGRHEQYF
TRBJ2-5 TRBV7-2 CASSFTGGRETQYF